A selection of T cell receptor beta chains follows, all from one sample in a study of T cells after yellow fever vaccination. TCRdb re-called the 5' RACE reads through MiXCR, storing one row per CDR3 protein. Of about 240,000 distinct CDR3 sequences listed, 6.9% are singletons. This material consisted of CD4+ T cells sorted from PBMCs, taken 15 days after the yellow fever booster vaccination. The source of these receptors is a man aged 30-40 years who received the YFV17D yellow fever vaccine. Both conserved end residues are part of each CDR3. Fields, in order: clone size, V gene, D gene, J gene, CDR3 protein, CDR3 DNA. D genes are given only for firm matches. Some rows mark clone size as missing; the rest say once, few, many or name a class of expanded clone.

NA	TRBV11-2	NA	TRBJ1-1	CASSWTETKTEAFF	TGTGCCAGCAGTTGGACAGAGACGAAGACTGAAGCTTTCTTT
few	TRBV19	NA	TRBJ2-3	CASQVGRTDTQYF	TGTGCCAGTCAGGTCGGGCGCACAGATACGCAGTATTTT
many	TRBV28	NA	TRBJ2-5	CASSLQVPGQGTQYF	TGTGCCAGCAGTTTACAAGTCCCAGGGCAGGGGACCCAGTACTTC
many	TRBV7-2	NA	TRBJ2-1	CASSLERGFEQFF	TGTGCCAGCAGCTTAGAAAGGGGATTTGAGCAGTTCTTC
NA	TRBV6-5	NA	TRBJ1-6	CASSYSLPAGSSPLHF	TGTGCCAGCAGTTACTCGCTGCCCGCGGGGAGCTCACCCCTCCACTTT
NA	TRBV27	NA	TRBJ2-7	CASSLGDVGREQYF	TGTGCCAGCAGTTTAGGGGACGTAGGTCGGGAGCAGTACTTC
many	TRBV4-3	NA	TRBJ2-7	CASSPFMREQYF	TGCGCCAGCAGCCCCTTTATGCGGGAGCAGTACTTC
NA	TRBV20-1	TRBD2	TRBJ2-1	CSARDALAGREQFF	TGCAGTGCTAGAGATGCCCTAGCGGGAAGGGAGCAGTTCTTC
NA	TRBV24-1	NA	TRBJ2-2	CATSDHGNTGELFF	TGTGCCACCAGTGATCACGGAAACACCGGGGAGCTGTTTTTT
NA	TRBV7-3	NA	TRBJ2-3	CASSPGLPDTQYF	TGTGCCAGCAGCCCCGGCCTCCCGGATACGCAGTATTTT
many	TRBV20-1	NA	TRBJ2-1	CSASRGAAYNEQFF	TGCAGTGCTAGTCGCGGGGCTGCCTACAATGAGCAGTTCTTC
few	TRBV7-2	TRBD2	TRBJ2-6	CASSLVASGSGANVLTF	TGTGCCAGCAGCTTAGTTGCTAGCGGTTCTGGGGCAAACGTCCTGACTTTC
NA	TRBV5-1	TRBD1	TRBJ2-5	CASSIGQAQETQYF	TGCGCCAGCAGCATCGGACAGGCCCAAGAGACCCAGTACTTC
few	TRBV19	TRBD1	TRBJ2-2	CASSAGGFSSGELFF	TGTGCCAGTAGTGCAGGGGGATTTTCTAGCGGGGAGCTGTTTTTT
many	TRBV5-1	NA	TRBJ2-2	CASIGAAPGELFF	TGCGCCAGCATAGGAGCAGCTCCCGGGGAGCTGTTTTTT
many	TRBV5-6	TRBD1	TRBJ1-4	CASSQRGTGLTEKLFF	TGTGCCAGCAGCCAACGAGGGACAGGGTTAACTGAAAAACTGTTTTTT
many	TRBV7-2	NA	TRBJ2-1	CASSNSIQNEQFF	TGTGCCAGCAGCAACTCCATACAAAATGAGCAGTTCTTC
NA	TRBV12-3/TRBV12-4	TRBD1	TRBJ1-5	CASSWDRVGQPQHF	TGTGCCAGCAGCTGGGACAGGGTTGGACAGCCCCAGCATTTT
few	TRBV7-8	TRBD1	TRBJ2-7	CASSLPRGQVSYEQYF	TGTGCCAGCAGCTTACCCCGAGGACAGGTTTCCTACGAGCAGTACTTC
many	TRBV12-3/TRBV12-4	NA	TRBJ2-1	CASSFGIGIAVNEQFF	TGTGCCAGCAGTTTCGGTATCGGGATAGCGGTAAATGAGCAGTTCTTC
few	TRBV5-4	TRBD2	TRBJ2-1	CASRLGLAGANDEQFF	TGTGCCAGCAGACTCGGACTAGCGGGAGCCAATGATGAGCAGTTCTTC
few	TRBV20-1	NA	TRBJ2-7	CSARVEGRHEQYF	TGCAGTGCTAGAGTTGAGGGGCGCCACGAGCAGTACTTC
NA	TRBV11-3	TRBD1	TRBJ2-2	CASSLGPGGTGELFF	TGTGCCAGCAGCTTAGGTCCAGGGGGCACCGGGGAGCTGTTTTTT
few	TRBV20-1	TRBD2	TRBJ2-1	CSARLAGGPDNEQFF	TGCAGTGCTAGACTAGCGGGAGGGCCTGACAATGAGCAGTTCTTC
few	TRBV20-1	NA	TRBJ2-7	CSARDSQKSAYEQYF	TGCAGTGCTCGGGACTCCCAAAAATCAGCCTACGAGCAGTACTTC
many	TRBV10-3	NA	TRBJ2-1	CAISEVPGDEQFF	TGTGCCATCAGTGAGGTCCCGGGGGACGAGCAGTTCTTC
NA	TRBV7-3	TRBD1	TRBJ1-5	CAFCFQGQGGGLSNQPQHF	TGTGCCTTCTGTTTTCAGGGCCAGGGGGGGGGTTTGAGCAATCAGCCCCAGCATTTT
NA	TRBV15	TRBD2	TRBJ2-1	CATSPSGGAYNEQFF	TGTGCCACCAGCCCTAGTGGGGGGGCCTACAATGAGCAGTTCTTC
few	TRBV10-2	NA	TRBJ1-3	CASIIDSGNTIYF	TGCGCCAGCATCATAGACTCTGGAAACACCATATATTTT
many	TRBV4-3	NA	TRBJ2-1	CASSQRSGNEQFF	TGCGCCAGCAGCCAAAGGAGCGGGAATGAGCAGTTCTTC
many	TRBV11-2	NA	TRBJ2-5	CASSLGHKQETQYF	TGTGCCAGCAGCTTAGGACACAAACAAGAGACCCAGTACTTC
few	TRBV7-2	TRBD2	TRBJ2-7	CASSLTPGLAVEQYF	TGTGCCAGCAGCCTAACACCGGGACTAGCGGTAGAGCAGTACTTC
NA	TRBV5-4	NA	TRBJ2-7	CASSFWDLSYEQYF	TGTGCCAGCAGCTTTTGGGACCTCTCCTACGAGCAGTACTTC
many	TRBV7-8	TRBD2	TRBJ2-3	CASTSGLTDTQYF	TGTGCCAGCACTAGCGGGCTCACAGATACGCAGTATTTT
many	TRBV5-1	TRBD2	TRBJ2-3	CASSLAGTSATTDTQYF	TGCGCCAGCAGCTTAGCCGGGACTAGCGCGACCACAGATACGCAGTATTTT
NA	TRBV11-1	TRBD2	TRBJ2-3	CASSSWIAGAQFTDTQYF	TGTGCCAGCAGCTCCTGGATAGCGGGAGCCCAATTCACAGATACGCAGTATTTT
NA	TRBV4-2	TRBD2	TRBJ2-3	CASSPAGPSGRSGVTQYF	TGTGCCAGCAGCCCAGCTGGCCCTAGCGGGAGGAGCGGTGTTACGCAGTATTTT